A single sample gave rise to the 25 T cell receptor beta chains below, sequenced in a study of T cells in Graves' hyperthyroidism and ophthalmopathy (dated by TCRdb to about 2019). The library was made by multiplex PCR. Sequenced on an Illumina HiSeq 2000. Amplification of TCR beta CDR3 regions was carried out from RNA transcripts. The first round of RT-PCR for the TCR CDR3 was performed with the HTBI primer set and the Qiagen OneStep RT-PCR kit. The raw public data were reprocessed by TCRdb itself: fastp quality trimming at Q25, MiXCR clonotype calling, in-frame beta chains only. Rows with one shared CDR3 protein collapse into an entry with the most common genes and DNA. The sample table contains some 490,000 distinct CDR3 sequences; only one count was recorded for around a fifth of them. The ten most abundant clones make up about 53% of the sample. The material sequenced was blood. The receptors here all came from a woman in her 70s with Graves' ophthalmopathy.

The chain carries TRBV4-2 and TRBJ2-3; 7 nucleotides match TRBD2. The CDR3 covers 14 residues. The J segment lost 5 bases and the V segment lost 4 bases, leaving 6 bases of the junction unmatched. The germline gives CDR1 LGHNA, CDR2 YNFKEQ. CDR3 sequence: CASSPRLARDTQYF. DNA for the CDR3: TGTGCCAGCAGCCCCCGACTAGCTAGAGATACGCAGTATTTT.

The V call is TRBV5-1, the J call TRBJ2-3, with D unresolved. Trimming removed 4 bases from V and 2 bases from J, with 14 bases in between. The V gene's germline CDR1 is SGHRS and CDR2 YFSETQ. The CDR3 has 15 residues. This chain's CDR3 is CASSPARRNTDTQYF. In nucleotides, the CDR3 is TGCGCCAGCAGCCCCGCCCGTCGGAACACAGATACGCAGTATTTT.

This chain connects TRBV12-3 or TRBV12-4 to TRBJ2-7; no clear D gene. Trimming removed 4 bases from V and 7 bases from J, with 11 bases in between. CDR3 length: 12 amino acids. The CDR3 reads CASSSSYGEQYF. The CDR3 bases are TGTGCCAGCAGTTCGTCGTACGGGGAGCAGTACTTC.

In regard to this clonotype: Possible read error: a much larger clone is one base away. The genes are TRBV12-3 or TRBV12-4 and TRBJ2-3; 7 positions agree with TRBD1. The CDR3 covers 16 residues. CDR3 protein: CDSSFTGQLSTDTQYF. The CDR3, as DNA: TGTGACAGCAGTTTTACGGGACAGCTAAGCACAGATACGCAGTATTTT.

CDR3 loop: CASRPDDWGTEAFF. The CDR3 DNA follows: TGTGCCAGCAGGCCCGATGATTGGGGCACTGAAGCTTTCTTT. J is TRBJ1-1 and V is TRBV6-1; D not resolved. The CDR3 spans 14 residues. Germline CDR1 is MNHNS and CDR2 is SASEGT. With 6 bases removed from V and 4 bases from J, the gap between germline ends came to 15 bases.

This clonotype has only a few counts. The rearrangement links TRBV7-2 to TRBJ2-1; a possible D gene is TRBD1 (5 bases). The V end was cut by 5 bases, the J end by 1 base, with 12 bases between. CDR1 and CDR2 from the germline V gene are SGHTA and FQGNSA. The length of the CDR3 is 15 residues. In DNA, the CDR3 is TGTGCCAGCAGCGTATCCCAGGGTTCCTACAATGAGCAGTTCTTC. This sequence encodes CASSVSQGSYNEQFF.

This chain joins TRBV10-2 and TRBJ2-4; TRBD2 matches 8 bases. CDR3 size: 14 residues. Losses at the gene ends were 3 bases for V and 6 bases for J; bases not matched to a gene: 4. Germline assignment: CDR1 WSHSY and CDR2 SAAADI. CDR3 bases: TGCGCCAGCAGTGATTCGAGCGGGAGAAACATTCAGTACTTC. As protein: CASSDSSGRNIQYF.

The CDR3 DNA is TGTGCCAGCAGTGCGCTGGACAGGGTGACTAACTATGGCTACACCTTC. Translation: CASSALDRVTNYGYTF. The chain recombines TRBV6-2 or TRBV6-3 with TRBJ1-2; 8 bases line up with TRBD1. Germline V CDR1 and CDR2: MNHEY, SVGEGT. The V and J ends lost 5 bases and 0 bases, in that order; junction bases with no gene match: 8. The CDR3 length is 16 residues.

In its sample, this clonotype was seen a few times. This chain joins TRBV7-2 and TRBJ1-1; D call uncertain. V lost 5 bases to trimming and J lost 9 bases, with 13 bases between them. Germline-derived CDR1 and CDR2 are SGHTA and FQGNSA. This CDR3 is built from 12 residues. The CDR3, as DNA: TGTGCCAGCAGCGGTTGGACGGAAAAAGCTTTCTTT. Its protein product is CASSGWTEKAFF.

This sequence joins TRBV20-1 and TRBJ1-1; unclear D gene. This CDR3 spans 14 amino acids. The germline gives CDR1 DFQATT, CDR2 SNEGSKA (reference sequence). V was shortened by 0 bases and J by 0 bases, with 8 bases between the two germline ends. CDR3 region: CSAREGHLNTEAFF. CDR3 nucleotides: TGCAGTGCTAGAGAAGGCCACCTGAACACTGAAGCTTTCTTT.

Concerning this clonotype itself: One end of the junction fails to match germline, which may point to a read error. The chain combines TRBV5-1 with TRBJ2-7; D is ambiguous. Germline lookup yields CDR1 SGHRS and CDR2 YFSETQ. This CDR3 contains 14 residues. CDR3 nucleotide sequence: TGTGCCAGCAGCTTAAGACTGATCTCCTACGAGCAGTACTTC. Translation gives CASSLRLISYEQYF.

In this sample, this clonotype turned up a few times. The rearrangement links TRBV6-2 or TRBV6-3 to TRBJ2-1, with 11 bases identical to TRBD2. CDR1 and CDR2 (germline): MNHEY, SVGEGT. Trimming took 7 bases from V and 6 from J; bases not matched to a gene: 2. The CDR3 sequence is 13 residues long. In DNA form, the CDR3 reads TGTGCCAGCACCGGACTAGCGGGCAATGAGCAGTTCTTC. Translated, it gives CASTGLAGNEQFF.

V gene TRBV19 combines with J gene TRBJ2-5; D unclear. Trimming removed 4 bases from V and 5 bases from J, with 20 bases in between. CDR3 length: 16 residues. Germline V gene data show CDR1 as LNHDA and CDR2 as SQIVND (reference sequence). The CDR3 DNA follows: TGTGCCAGTAGTAACAACGGGCCCCTAGGCCACGAGACCCAGTACTTC. Protein: CASSNNGPLGHETQYF.

V usage is TRBV6-5 and J usage is TRBJ2-3; 11 nucleotides agree with TRBD2. The CDR3 length is 16 residues. CDR1 MNHEY and CDR2 SVGAGI come from the germline V gene. Trimming at V came to 4 bases and at J to 2 bases, leaving 5 bases not matched to a gene. CDR3 nucleotide sequence: TGTGCCAGCAGTTGGGGGGGACTAGCGGCCACAGATACGCAGTATTTT. As protein: CASSWGGLAATDTQYF.

This clonotype came up many times. The genes are TRBV28 and TRBJ2-3; D not resolved. This CDR3 is built from 15 residues. V lost 4 bases and J 1 base, leaving 12 bases between the germline ends. Germline V gives CDR1 MDHEN, CDR2 SYDVKM. The CDR3: CASSYGSWGTDTQYF. As DNA, the CDR3 is TGTGCCAGCAGTTATGGCAGTTGGGGCACAGATACGCAGTATTTT.

The rearrangement links TRBV20-1 to TRBJ1-2; 8 bases agree with TRBD1. CDR1 is DFQATT, CDR2 SNEGSKA, per germline (reference sequence). This CDR3 is 14 amino acids long. With V trimmed by 1 base and J by 8 bases, 9 bases remained unmatched. The CDR3 spells CSARAVGQGGGYTF. The CDR3 nucleotides are TGCAGTGCTAGAGCGGTAGGACAGGGCGGCGGCTACACCTTC.

The table lists this clonotype with a count of one. The chain links TRBV6-1 to TRBJ1-1; TRBD1 might be the D (5 bases). The germline CDR1 and CDR2 sequences are MNHNS and SASEGT. The CDR3 spans 14 residues. Trimming left V 9 bases short and J 0 bases short, with 14 bases between. The CDR3 loop reads CASQGDKMNTEAFF. DNA of the CDR3: TGTGCCAGTCAGGGCGACAAGATGAACACTGAAGCTTTCTTT.

This clonotype appeared many times. This sequence joins TRBV28 and TRBJ2-5; weak D call: TRBD1 (6 bases). Germline CDR1 MDHEN, CDR2 SYDVKM. This CDR3 region has 15 residues. Trimming took 5 bases from V and 0 from J, leaving 13 bases between them. The CDR3 DNA is TGTGCCAGCAGTCTTCTAGACAGGAACCAAGAGACCCAGTACTTC. Translated: CASSLLDRNQETQYF. The full variable domain, with the rest looked up from reference TRBV28 and TRBJ2-5, is DVKVTQSSRYLVKRTGEKVFLECVQDMDHENMFWYRQDPGLGLRLIYFSYDVKMKEKGDIPEGYSVSREKKERFSLILESASTNQTSMYLCASSLLDRNQETQYFGPGTRLLVL.

About this clonotype itself: A junction boundary mismatches the germline segment, possibly from a read error. The J gene is TRBJ2-2, the V gene TRBV20-1; no definite D call. Germline CDR1 DFQATT, CDR2 SNEGSKA (reference sequence). This CDR3 has 14 amino acids. The CDR3 region is CSASWGGNTGELFF. The DNA for the CDR3 is TGCAGTGCTAGTTGGGGTGGGAACACCGGCGAGCTGTTTTTT.

This clonotype was seen a few times. The chain is built from TRBV6-5 and TRBJ1-6; possibly TRBD1 for D (6 bases). V was shortened by 2 bases and J by 10 bases, with 21 bases between the two germline ends. Germline CDR1 is MNHEY and CDR2 is SVGAGI. The CDR3 is 17 residues long. CDR3 region: CASSYTTPGAEGSPLHF. The DNA for the CDR3 is TGTGCCAGCAGTTACACGACCCCAGGGGCAGAGGGCTCACCCCTCCACTTT.

This clonotype was counted between two and nine times. This rearrangement joins TRBV11-3 to TRBJ2-3; D is uncertain. The CDR3 is made up of 17 amino acids. Germline CDR1 reads SGHNT; CDR2 reads YENEEA. Trimming stripped 2 bases from V and 1 base from J, with 16 bases between. The CDR3 nucleotides are TGTGCCAGCAGCTTAAGACTCGGGCCTGGGGGCACAGATACGCAGTATTTT. It specifies CASSLRLGPGGTDTQYF.

The V call is TRBV27, the J call TRBJ2-7; TRBD2 agrees at 15 bases. This CDR3 is built from 15 residues. The V segment lost 6 bases and the J segment 3 bases; nucleotides outside the gene matches: 3. Germline V gene data show CDR1 as MNHEY and CDR2 as SMNVEV (reference sequence). The CDR3 loop reads CASSGLAGGFYEQYF. The CDR3, as DNA: TGTGCCAGCAGCGGACTAGCGGGAGGGTTCTACGAGCAGTACTTC.

The chain has TRBV2 and TRBJ2-7; either TRBD1 or TRBD2 may supply D (6 bases each). Germline loops: CDR1 SNHLY, CDR2 FYNNEI. This CDR3 is built from 14 residues. Trimming took off 7 bases at V and 1 base at J, with 14 bases between the two ends. The CDR3: CASNRGVGSYEQYF. CDR3 sequence (DNA): TGTGCCAGCAATAGGGGGGTGGGGTCCTACGAGCAGTACTTC.

This clonotype has at least ten counts. This chain uses TRBV3-1 with TRBJ1-1; weak D call: TRBD1 (5 bases). CDR3 length: 13 amino acids. V was shortened by 1 base and J by 4 bases, with 7 bases between the two germline ends. In germline, CDR1 is LGHDT, CDR2 YNNKEL (reference sequence). As DNA, the CDR3 is TGTGCCAGCAGCCAAGCAGGGATCACTGAAGCTTTCTTT. Residues: CASSQAGITEAFF.

This clonotype was seen ten or more times. V is TRBV28 and J is TRBJ2-5; TRBD1 is a possible D gene (6 bases). CDR3 length: 14 amino acids. V shed 8 bases and J shed 5 bases, with 18 bases lying between them. Germline CDR1 and CDR2: MDHEN and SYDVKM. DNA of the CDR3: TGTGCCAGCTGGGGGCTAAACCGAGGGGAGACCCAGTACTTC. Residues: CASWGLNRGETQYF.